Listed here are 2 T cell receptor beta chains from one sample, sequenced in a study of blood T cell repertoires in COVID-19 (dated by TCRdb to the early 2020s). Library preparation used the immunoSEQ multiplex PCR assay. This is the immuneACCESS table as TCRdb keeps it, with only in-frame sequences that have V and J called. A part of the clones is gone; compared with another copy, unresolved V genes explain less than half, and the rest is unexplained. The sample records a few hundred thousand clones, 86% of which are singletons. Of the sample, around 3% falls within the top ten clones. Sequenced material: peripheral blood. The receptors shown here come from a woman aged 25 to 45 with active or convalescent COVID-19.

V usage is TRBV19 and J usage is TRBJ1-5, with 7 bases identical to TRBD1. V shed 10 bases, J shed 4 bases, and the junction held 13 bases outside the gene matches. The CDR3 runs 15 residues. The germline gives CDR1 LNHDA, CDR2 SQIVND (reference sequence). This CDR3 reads CATQRTDRVNQPQHF. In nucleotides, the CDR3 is TGTGCCACGCAGCGAACTGACAGGGTTAATCAGCCCCAGCATTTT. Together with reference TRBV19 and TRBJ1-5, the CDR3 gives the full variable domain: DGGITQSPKYLFRKEGQNVTLSCEQNLNHDAMYWYRQDPGQGLRLIYYSQIVNDFQKGDIAEGYSVSREKKESFPLTVTSAQKNPTAFYLCATQRTDRVNQPQHFGDGTRLSIL.

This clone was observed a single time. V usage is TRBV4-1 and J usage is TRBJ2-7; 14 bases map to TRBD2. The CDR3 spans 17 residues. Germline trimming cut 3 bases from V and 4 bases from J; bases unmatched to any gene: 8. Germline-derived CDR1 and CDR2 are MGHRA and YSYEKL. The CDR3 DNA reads TGCGCCAGCAGCCAGACTAGCGGGGGGGCCAAGGGGTACGAGCAGTACTTC. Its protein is CASSQTSGGAKGYEQYF.